The next 5 T cell receptor beta chains were all read from a single sample in a study of CD4 T cells in relation to SARS-CoV-2 and coronaviruses. The assay was immunoSEQ multiplex PCR, and TCRdb's table has in-frame clones only and misses some. This table holds 35,000 to 40,000 clones, 80% to 90% found once. The sequencing input was memory CD4+ T cells from PBMCs. The receptors derive from an adult with COVID-19.

The V and J genes are TRBV6-4 and TRBJ2-1; 11 nucleotides align to TRBD2. CDR1 is MRHNA, CDR2 SNTAGT, per germline. CDR3 length: 16 amino acids. J was trimmed by 0 bases and V by 4 bases; bases with no gene match: 2. In DNA, the CDR3 is TGTGCCAGCAGTGCTACTAGCGGGAGCTCCTACAATGAGCAGTTCTTC. It specifies CASSATSGSSYNEQFF.

DNA for the CDR3: TGCGCCAGCAGCTATGGTATGGGACAGGGAGCCGGGGAGCTGTTTTTT. It is translated as CASSYGMGQGAGELFF. The J gene is TRBJ2-2, the V gene TRBV4-3, with TRBD1 matching over 9 bases. The CDR3 runs 16 residues. Germline loops: CDR1 LGHNA, CDR2 YSLEER. J was trimmed by 6 bases and V by 5 bases; bases with no gene match: 10.

V is TRBV11-2 and J is TRBJ2-6; unclear D gene. This CDR3 is 15 amino acids long. The V end was cut by 0 bases, the J end by 0 bases, with 3 bases between. CDR1 and CDR2 (germline): SGHAT, FQNNGV. The CDR3 DNA follows: TGTGCCAGCAGCTTAGATCTCTCTGGGGCCAACGTCCTGACTTTC. Amino acids: CASSLDLSGANVLTF.

The V call is TRBV2, the J call TRBJ1-5; unclear D gene. CDR3 length: 15 amino acids. Deletions cut 3 bases from V and 3 bases from J, with 12 bases between. Germline values: CDR1 SNHLY, CDR2 FYNNEI. CDR3 sequence: CASSDRQANNQPQHF. The CDR3 bases are TGTGCCAGCAGTGATCGGCAGGCTAACAATCAGCCCCAGCATTTT.

The chain has TRBV7-2 and TRBJ2-6, with TRBD2 as a possible D gene (5 bases). V dropped 2 bases and J dropped 2 bases, with 10 bases sitting between them. CDR1 and CDR2 (germline): SGHTA, FQGNSA. This CDR3 region has 16 residues. The DNA for the CDR3 is TGTGCCAGCAGCTTATCCCCCGGGGCTGGGGCCAACGTCCTGACTTTC. It specifies CASSLSPGAGANVLTF.